This TCR beta chain was captured by sequencing in a study of T cell repertoires in cytomegalovirus infection. V shed 6 bases, J shed 3 bases, and the junction held 10 bases outside the gene matches. This CDR3 is 17 amino acids long. The germline gives CDR1 MDHEN, CDR2 SYDVKM. One entry per CDR3 protein, called by TCRdb with MiXCR from the reads. Among about 130,000 distinct CDR3 sequences listed, more than 20% were seen once. Points on this clonotype: What it recognizes is unknown.

The sequenced material came from PBMCs, sequenced either directly or after in vitro stimulation (not recorded which). The clonotype comes from a human donor in good health (CMV status not recorded). Some clones in this sample may be carry-over from other donors' samples. The chain carries TRBV28 and TRBJ2-7; 14 positions agree with TRBD2. The CDR3 loop is CASSSVVGTSGSYEQYF. The CDR3 DNA reads TGTGCCAGCAGCAGTGTTGTTGGGACTAGCGGGAGCTACGAGCAGTACTTC.